This T cell receptor (beta chain) was recorded in a study of T-cell memory formation after mild COVID-19. The V end was cut by 7 bases, the J end by 7 bases, with 14 bases between. The CDR3 runs 12 residues. After 5'RACE with constant-segment primers, TCR alpha and TCR beta cDNA libraries carrying sample barcodes and UMIs were obtained. TCRdb ran MiXCR on the 5' RACE reads and lists one entry per CDR3 protein. The data show about 290,000 distinct CDR3 sequences, less than 20% seen once. The study, taken as a whole, reports: Cross-reactive memory appears to have joined, as suggested by some responding clones showing up in pre-infection memory.

A note on this clonotype: Its specificity is not known.

The specimen sequenced was PBMCs or a T cell subset sorted from them (not recorded which). This receptor was identified in a man younger than 30 who had mild COVID-19 (a few samples of this study predate the infection). Cell type and time point are not known. The V gene is TRBV12-3 or TRBV12-4, the J gene TRBJ2-7; D possibly corresponds to TRBD2 (7 bases). CDR3 in DNA: TGTGCCAGCACCTCAGGGGAGGGGGAGCAGTACTTC. It translates to CASTSGEGEQYF.